These 20 T cell receptor beta chains were sequenced from one sample in a study of blood T cell repertoires in COVID-19. Sequencing was performed with immunoSEQ multiplex PCR; in TCRdb, only in-frame clones are kept and a portion is missing. Of nearly 400,000 clones listed, approximately 89% are singletons. Sequencing was done on a sample of PBMCs or T cells enriched from blood (not recorded which). These receptors originate from a woman aged 25 to 45 who had recovered from COVID-19.

The rearrangement uses TRBV6-5 and TRBJ2-3, with D possibly being TRBD1 (5 bases). Germline CDR1 is MNHEY and CDR2 is SVGAGI. The CDR3 covers 14 residues. Trimming left V 6 bases short and J 7 bases short, with 17 bases between. The CDR3 bases are TGTGCCAGCAGACAGACAGCGATAGGAAATACGCAGTATTTT. This sequence encodes CASRQTAIGNTQYF.

The chain combines TRBV24-1 with TRBJ2-1; 9 nucleotides agree with TRBD1. V lost 4 bases and J lost 7; bases outside the gene matches: 7. Germline-derived CDR1 and CDR2 are KGHDR and SFDVKD. This CDR3 comprises 15 residues. CDR3: CATSEPGQGMNEQFF. The CDR3, as DNA: TGTGCCACCAGTGAACCCGGACAGGGGATGAATGAGCAGTTCTTC.

The chain is built from TRBV27 and TRBJ1-1, with TRBD1 matching over 8 bases. Germline values: CDR1 MNHEY, CDR2 SMNVEV (reference sequence). With V trimmed by 7 bases and J by 4 bases, 5 bases remained unmatched. CDR3 length: 13 residues. The CDR3 here is CASTRGPATEAFF. CDR3 nucleotides: TGTGCCAGCACCAGGGGGCCTGCCACTGAAGCTTTCTTT.

This chain connects TRBV9 to TRBJ2-2; the D gene is possibly TRBD1 (5 bases). Germline V CDR1 and CDR2: SGDLS, YYNGEE. Trimming removed 4 bases at V and 7 bases at J, with 8 bases between. This CDR3 is built from 12 residues. The CDR3 here is CASSQGFGELFF. DNA for the CDR3: TGTGCCAGCAGCCAGGGTTTCGGGGAGCTGTTTTTT.

This rearrangement joins TRBV9 to TRBJ2-1; possible D gene TRBD2, 5 bases. The V gene's germline CDR1 is SGDLS and CDR2 YYNGEE. Trimming took 4 bases from V and 9 from J, leaving 20 bases between them. CDR3 length: 15 amino acids. CDR3 bases: TGTGCCAGCAGCTTAGACTCTAGCCGCCCAATTGAGCAGTTCTTC. Translation gives CASSLDSSRPIEQFF. Variable domain in full (rest from reference TRBV9 and TRBJ2-1): DSGVTQTPKHLITATGQRVTLRCSPRSGDLSVYWYQQSLDQGLQFLIQYYNGEERAKGNILERFSAQQFPDLHSELNLSSLELGDSALYFCASSLDSSRPIEQFFGPGTRLTVL.

The chain carries TRBV6-5 and TRBJ2-5; 8 bases are a match to TRBD1. With 8 bases clipped from V and 1 base from J, the junction kept 3 bases outside the gene matches. From germline, CDR1 is MNHEY and CDR2 SVGAGI. The CDR3 sequence is 13 residues long. In DNA, the CDR3 is TGTGCCAGCCGACAGGGGCTCCAAGAGACCCAGTACTTC. Its protein product is CASRQGLQETQYF.

This chain connects TRBV18 to TRBJ2-3; the match to TRBD2 covers 8 bases. Germline V gene data show CDR1 as KGHSH and CDR2 as LQKENI. Trimming removed 4 bases from V and 3 bases from J; junction bases left unmatched: 9. The CDR3 contains 16 residues. CDR3 amino acids: CASSRTSGGGTDTQYF. CDR3 DNA: TGTGCCAGCTCACGCACTAGCGGAGGGGGGACAGATACGCAGTATTTT. The entire variable domain, with the rest obtained from reference TRBV18 and TRBJ2-3, is as follows: NAGVMQNPRHLVRRRGQEARLRCSPMKGHSHVYWYRQLPEEGLKFMVYLQKENIIDESGMPKERFSAEFPKEGPSILRIQQVVRGDSAAYFCASSRTSGGGTDTQYFGPGTRLTVL.

The chain employs TRBV24-1 and TRBJ1-2; D may be TRBD1 (6 bases). CDR3 length: 11 amino acids. V was shortened by 11 bases and J by 4 bases, with 10 bases between the two germline ends. The germline CDR1 and CDR2 sequences are KGHDR and SFDVKD. In DNA form, the CDR3 reads TGTGCCATCTCAGGGGCCTATGGCTACACCTTC. It specifies CAISGAYGYTF.

This clone was seen just once. The chain carries TRBV30 and TRBJ1-3, with 8 bases matching TRBD1. Losses at the gene ends were 2 bases for V and 4 bases for J; bases not matched to a gene: 13. Germline CDR1 and CDR2: GTSNPN and SVGIG (reference sequence). The CDR3 consists of 17 residues. CDR3 loop: CAWSRGQGRGSGNTIYF. The CDR3, as DNA: TGTGCCTGGAGTAGAGGACAGGGCCGAGGCTCCGGAAACACCATATATTTT.

V gene TRBV15 combines with J gene TRBJ1-4, with TRBD1 as a possible D gene (6 bases). V was trimmed by 4 bases and J by 5 bases, leaving 11 bases between them. CDR1 LNHNV and CDR2 YYDKDF come from the germline V gene (reference sequence). This CDR3 is 14 amino acids long. The CDR3 coding sequence is TGTGCCACCAGCACCTGGACAGTGAATGAAAAACTGTTTTTT. It encodes CATSTWTVNEKLFF. The full variable domain, with the rest looked up from reference TRBV15 and TRBJ1-4, is DAMVIQNPRYQVTQFGKPVTLSCSQTLNHNVMYWYQQKSSQAPKLLFHYYDKDFNNEADTPDNFQSRRPNTSFCFLDIRSPGLGDTAMYLCATSTWTVNEKLFFGSGTQLSVL.

This clone has just one count. V usage is TRBV6-5 and J usage is TRBJ2-6, with a weak D call TRBD2 (5 bases). This CDR3 is built from 16 residues. CDR1 and CDR2 (germline): MNHEY, SVGAGI. The ends were cut back, 0 bases at V and 2 bases at J, with 8 bases in the middle. The CDR3 reads CASSYSEGAGANVLTF. In nucleotides, the CDR3 is TGTGCCAGCAGTTACTCCGAGGGCGCTGGGGCCAACGTCCTGACTTTC.

The V call is TRBV5-6, the J call TRBJ2-7; TRBD1 is a possible D gene (5 bases). The germline CDR1 and CDR2 sequences are SGHDT and YYEEEE. The CDR3 is 16 amino acids. Trimming left V 4 bases short and J 2 bases short, with 19 bases between. The CDR3: CASSLYLPGLTYEQYF. Here the CDR3 DNA reads TGTGCCAGCAGCCTCTACTTGCCAGGGTTAACCTACGAGCAGTACTTC. The variable domain in full, with the rest retrieved from reference TRBV5-6 and TRBJ2-7, is DAGVTQSPTHLIKTRGQQVTLRCSPKSGHDTVSWYQQALGQGPQFIFQYYEEEERQRGNFPDRFSGHQFPNYSSELNVNALLLGDSALYLCASSLYLPGLTYEQYFGPGTRLTVT.

The V and J genes are TRBV27 and TRBJ2-7, with 7 positions matching TRBD1. Per the germline V gene, CDR1 is MNHEY and CDR2 is SMNVEV (reference sequence). V shed 6 bases and J 2 bases; nucleotides not matched to a gene: 10. This CDR3 has 15 amino acids. The DNA for the CDR3 is TGTGCCAGCAGGGGACAGTCGGGATTCACCTACGAGCAGTACTTC. Translation: CASRGQSGFTYEQYF.

The genes are TRBV7-9 and TRBJ2-1; TRBD2 matches at 15 bases. The CDR3 runs to 18 residues. The J segment lost 2 bases and the V segment lost 5 bases, leaving 7 bases of the junction unmatched. From germline, CDR1 is SEHNR and CDR2 FQNEAQ (reference sequence). The CDR3 here is CASSQGLAGGRTYNEQFF. The CDR3 DNA follows: TGTGCCAGCAGCCAGGGACTAGCGGGAGGCCGTACCTACAATGAGCAGTTCTTC. The full variable domain, in which reference TRBV7-9 and TRBJ2-1 provide the parts outside the CDR3, is DTGVSQNPRHKITKRGQNVTFRCDPISEHNRLYWYRQTLGQGPEFLTYFQNEAQLEKSRLLSDRFSAERPKGSFSTLEIQRTEQGDSAMYLCASSQGLAGGRTYNEQFFGPGTRLTVL.

This chain connects TRBV6-2 or TRBV6-3 to TRBJ1-5; the D is unclear. Per germline, CDR1 MNHEY and CDR2 SVGEGT. The V end was cut by 2 bases, the J end by 9 bases, with 11 bases between. The CDR3 spans 13 residues. DNA of the CDR3: TGTGCCAGCAGTTACGGTCGGGGTCCGCCCCAGCATTTT. Translation: CASSYGRGPPQHF.

This clone was detected only once. The chain recombines TRBV24-1 with TRBJ2-2; D perhaps matches TRBD2 (7 bases). The germline CDR1 and CDR2 sequences are KGHDR and SFDVKD. The CDR3 covers 14 residues. V shed 9 bases and J shed 3 bases, with 13 bases lying between them. For the CDR3, the DNA is TGTGCCACCCGCGCGGGGGCGGACACCGGGGAGCTGTTTTTT. Protein product: CATRAGADTGELFF.

V and J are TRBV11-2 and TRBJ2-6; 14 bases agree with TRBD2. V shed 5 bases, J shed 1 base, and the junction held 7 bases outside the gene matches. This CDR3 comprises 19 residues. Germline assignment: CDR1 SGHAT and CDR2 FQNNGV. In nucleotides, the CDR3 is TGTGCCAGCAGCCCAATTCGACTAGCGGGAGGGTCTGGGGCCAACGTCCTGACTTTC. Its protein is CASSPIRLAGGSGANVLTF.

This clone was counted a few times. The chain uses TRBV27 and TRBJ1-1, with D hard to call. The CDR3 loop spans 13 amino acids. Trimming cost V 6 bases and J 5 bases, with 13 bases left between them. Germline V gives CDR1 MNHEY, CDR2 SMNVEV (reference sequence). In DNA, the CDR3 is TGTGCCAGCAGGGCCCCAGGAGGAACTGAAGCTTTCTTT. It yields the protein CASRAPGGTEAFF.

This clone occurred once. The V and J genes are TRBV2 and TRBJ2-2; 11 bases align to TRBD2. This CDR3 is built from 14 residues. The germline CDR1 and CDR2 sequences are SNHLY and FYNNEI. This chain's CDR3 is CAGSTSGVTGELFF. For the CDR3, the DNA is TGTGCAGGTTCGACTAGCGGGGTCACCGGGGAGCTGTTTTTT.

The rearrangement joins TRBV2 to TRBJ1-5; 7 nucleotides agree with TRBD1. The length of the CDR3 is 15 residues. The germline V gene has CDR1 SNHLY and CDR2 FYNNEI. After removal of 4 bases from V and 6 bases from J, the junction contained 9 bases not matched to a gene. CDR3 nucleotide sequence: TGTGCCAGCAGTGGAATGACAGGGTCGGGTCAGCCCCAGCATTTT. This codes for CASSGMTGSGQPQHF.